This T cell receptor beta chain was sequenced in a study of patients and donors after allogeneic stem cell transplantation. One entry per CDR3 protein, called by TCRdb with MiXCR from the RT-PCR reads. The sample holds approximately 170,000 distinct CDR3 sequences, more than 20% seen once. This clonotype was detected a few times. This sequence was found in a human donor who was either an allogeneic HSCT recipient or a stem cell or donor lymphocyte infusion donor (not recorded which). It is not recorded whose cells these are; they may come from a transplant donor. Sequencing was carried out using blood, either unsorted or a sorted T cell fraction (not recorded which).

CDR3 sequence (DNA): TGCGCCAGCAGCTCCGGGACAGGGGGTGGGGACACTGAAGCTTTCTTT. Protein: CASSSGTGGGDTEAFF. The chain couples TRBV4-3 to TRBJ1-1; TRBD1 matches 11 bases. Germline loops: CDR1 LGHNA, CDR2 YSLEER. This CDR3 region has 16 residues. With 5 bases clipped from V and 3 bases from J, the junction kept 8 bases outside the gene matches.